This passage covers 32 T cell receptor beta chains from one sample sequenced in a study of shared clonotypes between healthy human individuals. This table comes from immunoSEQ multiplex PCR, and its TCRdb copy is limited to in-frame clones, with some not included. The table shows approximately 710,000 clones, with about 90% occurring only once. Sequenced material: memory CD8+ T cells from PBMCs. Subset specified: CD45RO+ cells pooled with CCR7-negative TemRA cells. These receptors originate from a man between 18 and 35 years old in good health. Some clones in this sample may be carry-over from other donors' samples.

The gene calls are TRBV28 and TRBJ1-1; D call uncertain. Germline-derived CDR1 and CDR2 are MDHEN and SYDVKM. V was clipped by 5 bases and J by 7 bases, with 20 bases between them. CDR3 length equals 15 residues. The CDR3 DNA is TGTGCCAGCAGTGACCCCACAGAGGGAGTCCTTGAAGCTTTCTTT. This translates into CASSDPTEGVLEAFF. Full variable domain (missing parts from reference TRBV28 and TRBJ1-1): DVKVTQSSRYLVKRTGEKVFLECVQDMDHENMFWYRQDPGLGLRLIYFSYDVKMKEKGDIPEGYSVSREKKERFSLILESASTNQTSMYLCASSDPTEGVLEAFFGQGTRLTVV.

The genes are TRBV9 and TRBJ2-5; D is tentatively TRBD1 or TRBD2 (5 bases each). Germline CDR1 SGDLS, CDR2 YYNGEE. V gave up 4 bases and J gave up 5 bases, with 27 bases separating them. The CDR3 is 18 amino acids. The CDR3 sequence is CASSLVGSGARGSETQYF. For the CDR3, the DNA is TGTGCCAGCAGCCTGGTAGGATCTGGCGCGAGGGGTAGCGAGACCCAGTACTTC.

The chain links TRBV27 to TRBJ2-7; perhaps TRBD2 as D (5 bases). This CDR3 region has 16 residues. V lost 4 bases and J lost 3, with 19 bases in between. Germline lookup yields CDR1 MNHEY and CDR2 SMNVEV (reference sequence). The CDR3 nucleotides read TGTGCCAGCAGTTATAGCGCGGGTCTCCGGTACTACGAGCAGTACTTC. Amino acids: CASSYSAGLRYYEQYF.

This chain links TRBV27 with TRBJ1-2, with unresolved D. The CDR3 has 15 amino acids. V lost 5 bases to trimming and J lost 5 bases, with 18 bases between them. Germline values: CDR1 MNHEY, CDR2 SMNVEV (reference sequence). The CDR3 region has the DNA TGTGCCAGCAGTGACTACGGAGGAAAAGGGTATGGCTACACCTTC. Amino acid sequence: CASSDYGGKGYGYTF.

The chain has TRBV19 and TRBJ2-2; no firm D call. This CDR3 is 14 amino acids long. Trimming stripped 3 bases from V and 7 bases from J, with 12 bases between. Germline assignment: CDR1 LNHDA and CDR2 SQIVND (reference sequence). This chain's CDR3 is CASSIRPFGGELFF. The CDR3 nucleotides are TGTGCCAGTAGTATCCGTCCCTTCGGCGGGGAGCTGTTTTTT.

This clone is a singleton in its sample. The CDR3 sequence: CATSREKTSSYEQYF. The CDR3 DNA reads TGTGCCACCAGCAGAGAGAAGACAAGCTCCTACGAGCAGTACTTC. This chain uses TRBV15 with TRBJ2-7; D gene unclear. CDR3 length equals 15 residues. Between the trimmed V and J ends, which lost 0 bases and 0 bases, there was a span of 9 bases. Germline assignment: CDR1 LNHNV and CDR2 YYDKDF (reference sequence).

The chain employs TRBV7-9 and TRBJ1-2, with TRBD1 matching 7 bases. Germline CDR1 and CDR2: SEHNR and FQNEAQ (reference sequence). J lost 3 bases, V lost 8 bases, and 9 bases had no gene match. CDR3 length: 14 residues. CDR3 in DNA: TGTGCCAGCGCGAACAGGGGATGGTACTATGGCTACACCTTC. Protein: CASANRGWYYGYTF.

This sequence joins TRBV28 and TRBJ2-6; the D gene is possibly TRBD2 (6 bases). The CDR3 runs 20 residues. V lost 3 bases and J lost 0, with 21 bases in between. The germline gives CDR1 MDHEN, CDR2 SYDVKM. DNA of the CDR3: TGTGCCAGCAGTTTCCCCCTAGCGCCTACCCACCCCTCTGGGGCCAACGTCCTGACTTTC. It yields the protein CASSFPLAPTHPSGANVLTF.

This chain joins TRBV9 and TRBJ2-2; no firm D call. V was clipped by 6 bases and J by 0 bases, with 6 bases between them. This CDR3 has 13 residues. In germline, CDR1 is SGDLS, CDR2 YYNGEE. CDR3 bases: TGTGCCAGCACAACAACGAACACCGGGGAGCTGTTTTTT. Its translation: CASTTTNTGELFF.

The J gene is TRBJ2-7, the V gene TRBV9; D is possibly TRBD2 (6 bases). CDR1 SGDLS and CDR2 YYNGEE come from the germline V gene. V was cut by 4 bases and J by 1 base, with 9 bases left in between. This CDR3 comprises 13 residues. CDR3 sequence: CASSSGLSYEQYF. DNA for the CDR3: TGTGCCAGCAGCTCGGGACTTTCCTACGAGCAGTACTTC.

The chain recombines TRBV11-2 with TRBJ2-1; D unclear. From germline, CDR1 is SGHAT and CDR2 FQNNGV. This CDR3 contains 11 residues. The V and J ends lost 4 bases and 9 bases respectively, with 7 bases between them. CDR3 residues: CASSSPPEQFF. The CDR3 region has the DNA TGTGCCAGCAGCTCCCCCCCTGAGCAGTTCTTC.

The V and J genes are TRBV19 and TRBJ2-7; 9 bases are a match to TRBD2. Trimming took 3 bases from V and 4 from J; bases not matched to a gene: 7. The germline V gene encodes CDR1 LNHDA and CDR2 SQIVND (reference sequence). The length of the CDR3 is 15 residues. The CDR3: CASSMGGSGSYEQYF. The CDR3 DNA follows: TGTGCCAGTAGTATGGGGGGTAGCGGGAGTTACGAGCAGTACTTC.

The chain carries TRBV6-1 and TRBJ2-1, with D maybe TRBD2 (7 bases). The germline CDR1 and CDR2 sequences are MNHNS and SASEGT. V lost 3 bases and J 9 bases, leaving 15 bases between the germline ends. The CDR3 totals 14 residues. The CDR3 loop is CASSEPGGLTEQFF. DNA of the CDR3: TGTGCCAGCAGTGAGCCCGGGGGGCTCACTGAGCAGTTCTTC.

The J gene is TRBJ2-6, the V gene TRBV19, with D maybe TRBD2 (6 bases). This CDR3 has 17 amino acids. Trimming shortened V by 6 bases and J by 0 bases, and 15 bases separated the two germline ends. Germline V gene data show CDR1 as LNHDA and CDR2 as SQIVND (reference sequence). The CDR3 DNA follows: TGTGCCAGTAGGCCGCGCGGGGTACCCTCTGGGGCCAACGTCCTGACTTTC. Encoded protein: CASRPRGVPSGANVLTF. Full variable domain (rest looked up from reference TRBV19 and TRBJ2-6): DGGITQSPKYLFRKEGQNVTLSCEQNLNHDAMYWYRQDPGQGLRLIYYSQIVNDFQKGDIAEGYSVSREKKESFPLTVTSAQKNPTAFYLCASRPRGVPSGANVLTFGAGSRLTVL.

This clone occurred once. The chain combines TRBV2 with TRBJ1-2; D call uncertain. The CDR3 is made up of 15 amino acids. Germline loops: CDR1 SNHLY, CDR2 FYNNEI. V lost 5 bases, J lost 8 bases, and 21 bases lay in between. The CDR3 DNA is TGTGCCAGCAGTAAAATAGACACTGGAAGGGAGGGCTACACCTTC. Translation: CASSKIDTGREGYTF.

The chain is built from TRBV4-2 and TRBJ2-7; D gene uncertain. V was cut by 4 bases and J by 4 bases, with 11 bases left in between. CDR1 is LGHNA, CDR2 YNFKEQ, per germline. The CDR3 consists of 13 residues. The CDR3 reads CASSPRLSYEQYF. The CDR3 DNA is TGTGCCAGCAGCCCCCGTCTATCTTACGAGCAGTACTTC.

As to this clone: A far larger clone differs by one base, so this is likely a read error. This sequence joins TRBV4-1 and TRBJ2-7, with TRBD2 identical over 9 bases. Germline assignment: CDR1 MGHRA and CDR2 YSYEKL. V lost 0 bases, J lost 0 bases, and 0 bases stayed unmatched. The CDR3 extends over 15 amino acids. The CDR3 reads CASSQDSGSSYEQYF. In nucleotides, the CDR3 is TGCGCCAGCAGCCAAGATAGCGGGAGCTCCTACGAGCAGTACTTC.

This clone appeared once. The chain couples TRBV5-6 to TRBJ2-1; 7 positions agree with TRBD1. The CDR3 has 15 amino acids. The junction had 8 bases not matched to a gene; V was cut back by 4 bases and J by 4 bases. Germline V gene sequence: CDR1 SGHDT, CDR2 YYEEEE. Written as DNA, the CDR3 is TGTGCCAGCAGCCCCTTGGGCAGGGGGTACAATGAGCAGTTCTTC. Protein product: CASSPLGRGYNEQFF.

The CDR3, as DNA: TGTGCCAGCAGCTTGGAGGCGAGGATGAACACTGAAGCTTTCTTT. As protein: CASSLEARMNTEAFF. V and J are TRBV5-6 and TRBJ1-1; D not certain. V gave up 0 bases and J gave up 0 bases, with 9 bases separating them. The germline V gene has CDR1 SGHDT and CDR2 YYEEEE. The CDR3 loop spans 15 amino acids.

Only a few counts were recorded for this clone. The V call is TRBV10-3, the J call TRBJ2-1; a weak D match, TRBD2 (6 bases). The V end was cut by 7 bases, the J end by 0 bases, with 10 bases between. CDR1 and CDR2 (germline): ENHRY, SYGVKD. The CDR3 contains 14 residues. The CDR3 DNA reads TGTGCCATCACAGACGGGAGCTCCTACAATGAGCAGTTCTTC. This gives the protein CAITDGSSYNEQFF.

The rearrangement joins TRBV30 to TRBJ2-5, with TRBD1 as a possible D gene (5 bases). The J call may be wrong; the DNA end is better matched by TRBJ2-7. This CDR3 spans 13 amino acids. In germline, CDR1 is GTSNPN, CDR2 SVGIG (reference sequence). The CDR3 sequence is CAWSITGAYEQYF. The CDR3 DNA reads TGTGCCTGGAGTATTACAGGAGCCTACGAGCAGTACTTC.

The sample holds one count of this clone. The V call is TRBV6-5, the J call TRBJ2-5, with 7 bases fitting TRBD1. The V and J ends lost 5 bases and 0 bases, in that order; junction bases with no gene match: 0. CDR3 length: 13 amino acids. CDR1 is MNHEY, CDR2 SVGAGI, per germline. Here the CDR3 reads CASSGTDQETQYF. CDR3 sequence (DNA): TGTGCCAGCAGTGGGACAGACCAAGAGACCCAGTACTTC.

The CDR3 DNA reads TGTGCCACCAGCATAGCGAGCTCTGGGGCCAACGTCCTGACTTTC. Its translation: CATSIASSGANVLTF. V usage is TRBV15 and J usage is TRBJ2-6; perhaps TRBD2 as D (5 bases). CDR3 length equals 15 residues. Germline V CDR1 and CDR2: LNHNV, YYDKDF (reference sequence). Trimming cost V 4 bases and J 0 bases, with 7 bases left between them.

The V and J genes are TRBV9 and TRBJ1-1, with D hard to call. The CDR3 is made up of 16 amino acids. V shed 4 bases and J shed 0 bases, with 16 bases lying between them. The V gene's germline CDR1 is SGDLS and CDR2 YYNGEE. CDR3 amino acids: CASSTGGKIMNTEAFF. DNA for the CDR3: TGTGCCAGCAGCACGGGAGGGAAAATTATGAACACTGAAGCTTTCTTT.

The genes are TRBV28 and TRBJ2-7; D is possibly TRBD1 (6 bases). V lost 1 base to trimming and J lost 6 bases, with 19 bases between them. Per germline, CDR1 MDHEN and CDR2 SYDVKM. CDR3 length: 16 amino acids. The CDR3 is CASSLYGGQGIREQYF. In DNA form, the CDR3 reads TGTGCCAGCAGTTTATATGGTGGTCAGGGGATCCGCGAGCAGTACTTC. Combining the CDR3 with reference TRBV28 and TRBJ2-7 gives the whole variable domain DVKVTQSSRYLVKRTGEKVFLECVQDMDHENMFWYRQDPGLGLRLIYFSYDVKMKEKGDIPEGYSVSREKKERFSLILESASTNQTSMYLCASSLYGGQGIREQYFGPGTRLTVT.

This chain links TRBV4-1 with TRBJ1-5; the D gene is possibly TRBD1 (6 bases). Trimming shortened V by 4 bases and J by 5 bases, and 12 bases separated the two germline ends. Germline V lookup: CDR1 MGHRA, CDR2 YSYEKL. This CDR3 region has 14 residues. CDR3 sequence reads: CASSLGDTYQPQHF. The CDR3 nucleotides read TGCGCCAGCAGCCTCGGGGACACTTATCAGCCCCAGCATTTT.

The V and J genes are TRBV9 and TRBJ2-1; TRBD2 agrees at 9 bases. The CDR3 consists of 18 residues. With V trimmed by 3 bases and J by 6 bases, 16 bases remained unmatched. The germline CDR1 and CDR2 sequences are SGDLS and YYNGEE. For the CDR3, the DNA is TGTGCCAGCAGCGATTCCGTGACTAGCGCGGGAGGGGGCAATGAGCAGTTCTTC. Residues: CASSDSVTSAGGGNEQFF.

The V call is TRBV10-3, the J call TRBJ2-5, with 8 bases lining up with TRBD2. The V gene's germline CDR1 is ENHRY and CDR2 SYGVKD. The CDR3 is 17 amino acids. V lost 3 bases and J lost 1; bases outside the gene matches: 10. The CDR3 DNA reads as TGTGCCATCAGTGACGGGAGAGCGGGGGAGGGCCAAGAGACCCAGTACTTC. The encoded protein is CAISDGRAGEGQETQYF.

This chain uses TRBV7-8 with TRBJ1-3; D unclear. Trimming removed 3 bases from V and 0 bases from J, with 12 bases in between. CDR1 SGHVS and CDR2 FQNEAQ come from the germline V gene. CDR3 length: 16 residues. CDR3 amino acids: CASSFSRAFSGNTIYF. The CDR3 nucleotides read TGTGCCAGCAGCTTTTCCCGGGCCTTCTCTGGAAACACCATATATTTT.

This chain joins TRBV11-2 and TRBJ2-3; tentatively, D is TRBD2 (6 bases). V dropped 5 bases and J dropped 4 bases, with 16 bases sitting between them. Germline-derived CDR1 and CDR2 are SGHAT and FQNNGV. The CDR3 is 15 amino acids. CDR3 in amino acids: CASSPGPWGADTQYF. Here the CDR3 DNA reads TGTGCCAGCAGCCCGGGACCTTGGGGGGCAGATACGCAGTATTTT.

The chain carries TRBV11-2 and TRBJ2-7; D is unclear. In germline, CDR1 is SGHAT, CDR2 FQNNGV. This CDR3 has 13 residues. Trimming took off 1 base at V and 0 bases at J, with 4 bases between the two ends. The CDR3 DNA sequence: TGTGCCAGCAGCTTAGGATACTCCTACGAGCAGTACTTC. Its translation: CASSLGYSYEQYF.

The sample holds a few counts of this clone. The sample carries other DNA sequences with the same CDR3. This rearrangement joins TRBV19 to TRBJ1-1; no clear D gene. V dropped 6 bases and J dropped 0 bases, with 11 bases sitting between them. CDR1 LNHDA and CDR2 SQIVND come from the germline V gene (reference sequence). This CDR3 has 14 amino acids. For the CDR3, the DNA is TGTGCCAGTAGGCTCGGTGGGGTGAACACTGAAGCTTTCTTT. Its translation: CASRLGGVNTEAFF. The entire variable domain, with the rest obtained from reference TRBV19 and TRBJ1-1, is as follows: DGGITQSPKYLFRKEGQNVTLSCEQNLNHDAMYWYRQDPGQGLRLIYYSQIVNDFQKGDIAEGYSVSREKKESFPLTVTSAQKNPTAFYLCASRLGGVNTEAFFGQGTRLTVV.